This T cell receptor (beta chain) is drawn from a study of shared clonotypes between healthy human individuals. Study-wide results and limits: Sequencing depth was expected to influence donor clonotype sharing.

Nashville, Tennessee was home to all donors, each a Caucasian adult. The investigators split CD4+ cells into a CD45RA+ naive subset and a CD45RA-negative memory subset. About this clone itself: The target antigen is unknown.

The CDR3 length is 16 residues. J lost 2 bases, V lost 2 bases, and 3 bases had no gene match. Per germline, CDR1 SGHAT and CDR2 FQNNGV. Methods used by the authors: Because ImmunoSEQ provided only junction sequences with no quality scores, the filtering differed. Measured with immunoSEQ multiplex PCR; TCRdb has only the in-frame clones, and not every one. That table furnishes V, J and clone size, whereas the DNA furnished D and trimming. Found here are about 1.1 million clones, around three quarters of them singletons; the top ten hold roughly 0.9%. The sample comprised memory CD4+ T cells from PBMCs. Described subset: CD45RA-negative fraction. This sequence originates from a man between 18 and 29 years old in good health. Some clones in this sample may be carry-over from other donors' samples. The chain employs TRBV11-2 and TRBJ2-1; 10 bases agree with TRBD2. CDR3 protein: CASSLQLAGAYNEQFF. The CDR3 coding sequence is TGTGCCAGCAGCTTACAGCTAGCGGGGGCCTACAATGAGCAGTTCTTC.